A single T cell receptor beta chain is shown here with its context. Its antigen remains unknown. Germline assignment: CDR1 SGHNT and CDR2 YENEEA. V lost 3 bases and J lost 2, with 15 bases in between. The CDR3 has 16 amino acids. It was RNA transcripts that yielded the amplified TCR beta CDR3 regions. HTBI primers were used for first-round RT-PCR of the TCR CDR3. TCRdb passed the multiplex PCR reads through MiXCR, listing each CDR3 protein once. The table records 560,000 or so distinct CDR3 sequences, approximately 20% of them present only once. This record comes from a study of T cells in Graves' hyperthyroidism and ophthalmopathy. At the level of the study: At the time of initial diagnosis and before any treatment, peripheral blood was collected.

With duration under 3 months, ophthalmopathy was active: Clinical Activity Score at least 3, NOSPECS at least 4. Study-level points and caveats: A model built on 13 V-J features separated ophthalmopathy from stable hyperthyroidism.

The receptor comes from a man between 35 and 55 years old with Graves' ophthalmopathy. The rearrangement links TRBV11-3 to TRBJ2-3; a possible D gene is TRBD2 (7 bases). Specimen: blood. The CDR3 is CASSLSAGGLTDTQYF. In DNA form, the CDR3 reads TGTGCCAGCAGCTTGTCCGCCGGGGGGCTCACAGATACGCAGTATTTT.